Shown below are 28 T cell receptor beta chains from a single sample sequenced in a study of T cell responses to AZD1222 COVID-19 vaccine. Assay: immunoSEQ multiplex PCR; the TCRdb copy retains only in-frame clones and omits some. The repertoire holds some 130,000 clones, with roughly nine tenths as singletons. The specimen was peripheral blood, collected on day 0 of AZD1222 vaccination. The receptors shown here come from an adult in good health.

This rearrangement joins TRBV21-1 to TRBJ2-5; TRBD1 is taken as the D call from the table, unchecked against the DNA. TRBV21-1 is annotated as a pseudogene. The CDR3 totals 15 residues. The CDR3 nucleotides read TGTGCCAGCAGCTCCTGGGGGCCGGGCAGAGAGACCCAGTACTTC. This sequence encodes CASSSWGPGRETQYF.

This chain's CDR3 is CASSLVRLAGVQEQFF. CDR3 DNA sequence: TGTGCCAGCAGCTTGGTAAGGCTAGCGGGGGTGCAGGAGCAGTTCTTC. V usage is TRBV7-2 and J usage is TRBJ2-1; 10 bases map to TRBD2. The CDR3 is made up of 16 amino acids. Germline V CDR1 and CDR2: SGHTA, FQGNSA. V was pared by 3 bases and J by 10 bases, with 12 bases of the junction left unmatched.

The CDR3 DNA is TGCGCCAGCAGCTCTGTCGGGGGGTATAACACTGAAGCTTTCTTT. Translated: CASSSVGGYNTEAFF. This chain uses TRBV5-1 with TRBJ1-1, with D possibly being TRBD1 (5 bases). V was shortened by 3 bases and J by 2 bases, with 14 bases between the two germline ends. The CDR3 length is 15 residues. Per germline, CDR1 SGHRS and CDR2 YFSETQ.

This chain connects TRBV7-9 to TRBJ2-3; 9 nucleotides agree with TRBD1. Germline CDR1 SEHNR, CDR2 FQNEAQ (reference sequence). The CDR3 has 15 amino acids. Trimming at V came to 4 bases and at J to 0 bases, leaving 2 bases not matched to a gene. CDR3 sequence: CASSSGQGSTDTQYF. CDR3 nucleotides: TGTGCCAGCAGCTCGGGACAGGGTAGCACAGATACGCAGTATTTT.

The chain recombines TRBV11-2 with TRBJ1-5; D is possibly TRBD1 (6 bases). Germline V CDR1 and CDR2: SGHAT, FQNNGV. V was cut by 5 bases and J by 6 bases, with 11 bases left in between. The CDR3 covers 13 residues. The chain's CDR3 is CASSLQGGQPQHF. The DNA of the CDR3 is TGTGCCAGCAGCCTACAGGGTGGTCAGCCCCAGCATTTT.

J is TRBJ1-2 and V is TRBV30, with 7 bases identical to TRBD1. This CDR3 has 15 residues. Germline V gene sequence: CDR1 GTSNPN, CDR2 SVGIG (reference sequence). Trimming took 2 bases from V and 8 from J; bases not matched to a gene: 14. CDR3 loop: CAWSIRGQHRRGYTF. In DNA form, the CDR3 reads TGTGCCTGGAGTATACGGGGACAGCATCGGCGGGGCTACACCTTC.

The chain uses TRBV21-1 and TRBJ2-3. TRBV21-1 is deemed a pseudogene. This CDR3 spans 16 amino acids. CDR3 nucleotide sequence: TGTGCCAGCAGCAAAGGTAGAAACGGATTCCGGAATACGCAGTATTTT. It encodes CASSKGRNGFRNTQYF.

The chain recombines TRBV28 with TRBJ2-7; D call uncertain. The CDR3 is 14 amino acids. Germline CDR1 and CDR2: MDHEN and SYDVKM. V lost 5 bases, J lost 6 bases, and 17 bases lay in between. This CDR3 reads CASSLRIGMGEQYF. The CDR3 DNA sequence: TGTGCCAGCAGTCTCCGGATTGGTATGGGCGAGCAGTACTTC.

The chain joins TRBV28 to TRBJ2-1; D gene uncertain. CDR1 is MDHEN and CDR2 is SYDVKM in the germline V gene. V lost 7 bases, J lost 0 bases, and 10 bases lay in between. This CDR3 region has 14 residues. In nucleotides, the CDR3 is TGTGCCAGCAAAGGGATCTTCTCCTACAATGAGCAGTTCTTC. The encoded protein is CASKGIFSYNEQFF. The variable domain in full, completed from reference TRBV28 and TRBJ2-1, reads DVKVTQSSRYLVKRTGEKVFLECVQDMDHENMFWYRQDPGLGLRLIYFSYDVKMKEKGDIPEGYSVSREKKERFSLILESASTNQTSMYLCASKGIFSYNEQFFGPGTRLTVL.

This chain joins TRBV9 and TRBJ1-2; D ambiguous. Germline V CDR1 and CDR2: SGDLS, YYNGEE. Trimming took 7 bases from V and 1 from J, leaving 14 bases between them. This CDR3 region has 14 residues. The CDR3: CASSLSWVNYGYTF. The DNA for the CDR3 is TGTGCCAGCTCACTGTCTTGGGTTAACTATGGCTACACCTTC.

The CDR3 sequence is CASSGTVYEQYF. In nucleotides, the CDR3 is TGTGCCAGTTCCGGGACAGTATACGAGCAGTACTTC. The genes are TRBV28 and TRBJ2-7, with 7 bases matching TRBD1. Germline V gene data show CDR1 as MDHEN and CDR2 as SYDVKM. The V segment lost 9 bases and the J segment 4 bases; nucleotides outside the gene matches: 6. The CDR3 has 12 residues.

This chain joins TRBV4-2 and TRBJ1-2, with 7 bases aligning to TRBD1. V lost 3 bases to trimming and J lost 8 bases; unmatched junction nucleotides: 12. The CDR3 is 15 residues long. CDR1 and CDR2 from the germline V gene are LGHNA and YNFKEQ. This chain's CDR3 is CASSQRTGSNWGYTF. CDR3 DNA: TGTGCCAGCAGCCAGAGGACAGGATCCAACTGGGGCTACACCTTC.

The rearrangement links TRBV28 to TRBJ1-5, with D possibly being TRBD1 (5 bases). The V end was cut by 6 bases, the J end by 7 bases, with 16 bases between. Germline V gene lookup returns CDR1 MDHEN and CDR2 SYDVKM. This CDR3 has 14 residues. The CDR3 region is CASSYLGGGQPQHF. The CDR3 DNA sequence: TGTGCCAGCAGCTATTTGGGGGGTGGGCAGCCCCAGCATTTT.

The chain joins TRBV9 to TRBJ1-1; no clear D. The germline gives CDR1 SGDLS, CDR2 YYNGEE. The CDR3 spans 17 residues. The V end lost 0 bases, the J end lost 0 bases, and 15 bases lay between the germline ends. CDR3 DNA: TGTGCCAGCAGCGTAGCTGGGTCGCCGTCAATGAACACTGAAGCTTTCTTT. This sequence encodes CASSVAGSPSMNTEAFF.

A word on this clone: This sample also contains other DNA sequences that code for the same CDR3. The rearrangement uses TRBV19 and TRBJ2-7; D remains unclear. The CDR3 runs 12 residues. Trimming removed 4 bases from V and 2 bases from J, with 6 bases in between. CDR1 and CDR2 from the germline V gene are LNHDA and SQIVND (reference sequence). The DNA of the CDR3 is TGTGCCAGTAGTACAGCTACCTACGAGCAGTACTTC. Translated: CASSTATYEQYF.

The chain employs TRBV30 and TRBJ1-1; unclear D gene. The V gene's germline CDR1 is GTSNPN and CDR2 SVGIG (reference sequence). V lost 5 bases to trimming and J lost 4 bases, with 11 bases between them. The CDR3 runs 12 residues. CDR3 sequence reads: CAWGTVGTEAFF. The CDR3 coding sequence is TGTGCCTGGGGAACGGTGGGCACTGAAGCTTTCTTT.

V gene TRBV28 combines with J gene TRBJ2-5, with a possible D match to TRBD1 (6 bases). The CDR3 length is 18 residues. The germline gives CDR1 MDHEN, CDR2 SYDVKM. Trimming removed 0 bases at V and 2 bases at J, with 19 bases between. The CDR3 sequence: CASSLWGPDRAEQETQYF. The CDR3 nucleotides are TGTGCCAGCAGTTTATGGGGCCCGGACAGAGCCGAACAAGAGACCCAGTACTTC.

The chain is built from TRBV27 and TRBJ1-1; 9 bases line up with TRBD1. CDR3 length: 15 amino acids. Trimming cost V 6 bases and J 7 bases; bases outside gene matches: 12. CDR1 is MNHEY, CDR2 SMNVEV, per germline (reference sequence). The CDR3 loop is CASSPLWGQGGEAFF. The CDR3 DNA reads as TGTGCCAGCAGCCCTCTATGGGGACAGGGAGGTGAAGCTTTCTTT.

The V call is TRBV7-8, the J call TRBJ2-1; D tentatively fits TRBD1 or TRBD2 (5 bases each). Germline loops: CDR1 SGHVS, CDR2 FQNEAQ. The CDR3 totals 16 residues. The V and J ends lost 1 base and 4 bases respectively, with 14 bases between them. The CDR3 DNA follows: TGTGCCAGCAGCTTAGTGGGGACGTCGGTTTACAATGAGCAGTTCTTC. Translating it yields CASSLVGTSVYNEQFF.

This chain joins TRBV18 and TRBJ2-7; 9 bases map to TRBD2. Trimming took 6 bases from V and 4 from J; bases not matched to a gene: 4. The CDR3 extends over 13 amino acids. From germline, CDR1 is KGHSH and CDR2 LQKENI. The chain's CDR3 is CASSAGGQYEQYF. Here the CDR3 DNA reads TGTGCCAGCTCCGCGGGGGGGCAATACGAGCAGTACTTC.

The rearrangement links TRBV7-2 to TRBJ2-5; 8 positions match TRBD2. This CDR3 region has 16 residues. J gave up 2 bases and V 7 bases, and 12 bases lay outside the gene matches. Germline assignment: CDR1 SGHTA and CDR2 FQGNSA. As DNA, the CDR3 is TGTGCCAGCACCCCCCGGCGGGGGGCCCCACAAGAGACCCAGTACTTC. This codes for CASTPRRGAPQETQYF.

V gene TRBV10-2 combines with J gene TRBJ1-5; 8 nucleotides line up with TRBD1. The ends lost 6 bases at V and 3 bases at J; junction bases unmatched: 7. This CDR3 is built from 15 residues. Germline CDR1 and CDR2: WSHSY and SAAADI. Here the CDR3 reads CASRSRDRINQPQHF. DNA for the CDR3: TGCGCCAGCAGGTCCCGGGACAGGATCAATCAGCCCCAGCATTTT.

The chain's CDR3 is CASSLGGDNQPQHF. DNA of the CDR3: TGTGCCAGCAGCTTAGGTGGGGACAATCAGCCCCAGCATTTT. V and J are TRBV5-4 and TRBJ1-5; D not certain. CDR1 and CDR2 (germline): SGHNT, YYREEE (reference sequence). CDR3 length: 14 residues. V lost 2 bases and J lost 3, with 9 bases in between.

This chain uses TRBV7-6 with TRBJ1-6, with 7 positions matching TRBD1. Losses at the gene ends were 5 bases for V and 7 bases for J; bases not matched to a gene: 8. Per the germline V gene, CDR1 is SGHVS and CDR2 is FNYEAQ. The CDR3 covers 15 residues. The CDR3 reads CASSLQTGSNSPLHF. The DNA of the CDR3 is TGTGCCAGCAGCCTTCAGACAGGGTCGAATTCACCCCTCCACTTT. Supplemented by reference TRBV7-6 and TRBJ1-6, the full variable domain reads GAGVSQSPRYKVTKRGQDVALRCDPISGHVSLYWYRQALGQGPEFLTYFNYEAQQDKSGLPNDRFSAERPEGSISTLTIQRTEQRDSAMYRCASSLQTGSNSPLHFGNGTRLTVT.

V and J are TRBV19 and TRBJ1-6, with D maybe TRBD1 (5 bases). The germline V gene encodes CDR1 LNHDA and CDR2 SQIVND (reference sequence). The CDR3 has 15 residues. Trimming left V 1 base short and J 6 bases short, with 10 bases between. CDR3 sequence reads: CASSIGDRGNSPLHF. In DNA, the CDR3 is TGTGCCAGTAGTATAGGAGATAGGGGTAATTCACCCCTCCACTTT.

V gene TRBV27 combines with J gene TRBJ2-7; D is uncertain. The germline V gene has CDR1 MNHEY and CDR2 SMNVEV (reference sequence). The CDR3 contains 14 residues. Trimming cost V 2 bases and J 3 bases, with 11 bases left between them. The CDR3 sequence: CASSLSGQDYEQYF. Here the CDR3 DNA reads TGTGCCAGCAGTTTAAGTGGGCAAGACTACGAGCAGTACTTC.

This chain links TRBV30 with TRBJ2-7; D perhaps matches TRBD2 (5 bases). This CDR3 region has 13 residues. Germline V gene sequence: CDR1 GTSNPN, CDR2 SVGIG (reference sequence). V was trimmed by 2 bases and J by 4 bases, leaving 12 bases between them. The CDR3 protein is CAWSPRTRYEQYF. The CDR3 DNA is TGTGCCTGGAGTCCCCGAACTAGGTACGAGCAGTACTTC.

This clone was seen only once. The chain couples TRBV9 to TRBJ2-3; no reliable D call. The CDR3 has 14 residues. Trimming removed 4 bases at V and 2 bases at J, with 11 bases between. CDR1 SGDLS and CDR2 YYNGEE come from the germline V gene. The CDR3 here is CASSPRVLTDTQYF. CDR3 sequence (DNA): TGTGCCAGCAGCCCCCGCGTTCTCACAGATACGCAGTATTTT.